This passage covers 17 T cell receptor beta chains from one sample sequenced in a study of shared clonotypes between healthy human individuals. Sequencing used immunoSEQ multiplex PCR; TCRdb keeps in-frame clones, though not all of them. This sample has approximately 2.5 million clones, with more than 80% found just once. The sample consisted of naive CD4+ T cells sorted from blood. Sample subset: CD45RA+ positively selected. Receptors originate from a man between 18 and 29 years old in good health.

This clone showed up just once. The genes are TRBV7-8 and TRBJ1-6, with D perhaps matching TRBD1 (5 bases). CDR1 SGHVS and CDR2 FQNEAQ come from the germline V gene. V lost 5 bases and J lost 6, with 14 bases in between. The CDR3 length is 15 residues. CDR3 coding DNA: TGTGCCAGCAGCCAGGCCGGGACTTCTAATTCACCCCTCCACTTT. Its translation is CASSQAGTSNSPLHF.

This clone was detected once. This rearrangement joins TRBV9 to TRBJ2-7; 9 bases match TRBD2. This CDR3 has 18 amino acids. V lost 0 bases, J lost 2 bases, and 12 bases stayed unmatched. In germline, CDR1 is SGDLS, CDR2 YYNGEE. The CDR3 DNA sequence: TGTGCCAGCAGCGTAGGGACTAGCGAACAACGCCGTCCCTACGAGCAGTACTTC. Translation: CASSVGTSEQRRPYEQYF.

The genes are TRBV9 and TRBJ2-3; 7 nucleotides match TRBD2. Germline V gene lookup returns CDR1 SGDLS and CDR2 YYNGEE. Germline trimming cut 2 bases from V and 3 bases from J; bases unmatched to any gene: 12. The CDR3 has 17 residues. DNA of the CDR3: TGTGCCAGCAGCGTCGGGACGGGGGGATCCAGAACAGATACGCAGTATTTT. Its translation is CASSVGTGGSRTDTQYF.

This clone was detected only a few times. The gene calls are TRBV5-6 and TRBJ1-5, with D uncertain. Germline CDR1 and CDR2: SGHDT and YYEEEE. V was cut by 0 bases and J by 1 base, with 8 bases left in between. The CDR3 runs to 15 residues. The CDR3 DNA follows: TGTGCCAGCAGCTTGGGAGACGGCAGCAATCAGCCCCAGCATTTT. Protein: CASSLGDGSNQPQHF.

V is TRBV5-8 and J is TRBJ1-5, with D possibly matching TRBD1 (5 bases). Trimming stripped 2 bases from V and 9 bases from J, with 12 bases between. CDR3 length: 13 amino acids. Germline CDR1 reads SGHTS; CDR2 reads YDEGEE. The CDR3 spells CASSLGEGPPQHF. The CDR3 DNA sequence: TGTGCCAGCAGCTTAGGGGAGGGTCCGCCCCAGCATTTT. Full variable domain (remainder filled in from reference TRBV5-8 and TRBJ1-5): EAGVTQSPTHLIKTRGQQATLRCSPISGHTSVYWYQQALGLGLQFLLWYDEGEERNRGNFPPRFSGRQFPNYSSELNVNALELEDSALYLCASSLGEGPPQHFGDGTRLSIL.

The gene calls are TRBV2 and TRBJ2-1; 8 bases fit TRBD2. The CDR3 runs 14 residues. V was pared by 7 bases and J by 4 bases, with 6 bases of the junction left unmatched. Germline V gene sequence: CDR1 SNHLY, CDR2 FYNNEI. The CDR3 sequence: CASTKRGLYNEQFF. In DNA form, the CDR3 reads TGTGCCAGCACGAAGCGGGGGCTTTACAATGAGCAGTTCTTC.

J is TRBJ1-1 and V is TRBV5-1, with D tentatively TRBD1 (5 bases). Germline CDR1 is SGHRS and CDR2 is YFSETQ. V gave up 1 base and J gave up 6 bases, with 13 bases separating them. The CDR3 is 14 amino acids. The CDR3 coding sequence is TGCGCCAGCAGCTTGAGGGGAGGGGAATCTGAAGCTTTCTTT. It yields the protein CASSLRGGESEAFF.

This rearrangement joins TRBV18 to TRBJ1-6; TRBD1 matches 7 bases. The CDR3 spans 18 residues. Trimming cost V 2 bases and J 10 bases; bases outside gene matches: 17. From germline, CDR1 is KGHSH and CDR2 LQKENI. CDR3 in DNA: TGTGCCAGCTCACCAGGATCCTTAGCAGGGGGGATTGGGTCACCCCTCCACTTT. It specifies CASSPGSLAGGIGSPLHF.

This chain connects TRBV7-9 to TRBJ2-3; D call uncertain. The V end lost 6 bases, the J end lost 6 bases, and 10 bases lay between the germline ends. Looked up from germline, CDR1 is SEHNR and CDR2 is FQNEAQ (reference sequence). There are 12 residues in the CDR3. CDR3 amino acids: CASRHKGDTQYF. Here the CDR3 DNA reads TGTGCCAGCAGACACAAAGGGGATACGCAGTATTTT.

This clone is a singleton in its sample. For the CDR3, the DNA is TGTGCCTGGAGCCGTGGTCGGGGGGCCTCCAGTGAGACCCAGTACTTC. It translates to CAWSRGRGASSETQYF. The chain uses TRBV30 and TRBJ2-5, with a weak D call TRBD2 (7 bases). CDR1 and CDR2 from the germline V gene are GTSNPN and SVGIG (reference sequence). Trimming cost V 3 bases and J 5 bases, with 22 bases left between them. This CDR3 has 16 amino acids.

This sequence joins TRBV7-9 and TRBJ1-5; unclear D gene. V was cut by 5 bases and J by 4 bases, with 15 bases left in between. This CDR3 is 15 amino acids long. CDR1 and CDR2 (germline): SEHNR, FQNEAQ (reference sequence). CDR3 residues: CASSPEWVGNQPQHF. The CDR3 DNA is TGTGCCAGCAGCCCTGAATGGGTGGGGAATCAGCCCCAGCATTTT.

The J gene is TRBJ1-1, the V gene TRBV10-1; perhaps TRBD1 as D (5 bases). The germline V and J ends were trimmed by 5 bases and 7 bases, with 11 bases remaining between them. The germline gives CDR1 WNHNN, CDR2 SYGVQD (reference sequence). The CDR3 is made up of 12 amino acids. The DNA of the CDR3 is TGCGCCAGCAGTCCCCGAGACAGTGAAGCTTTCTTT. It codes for CASSPRDSEAFF.

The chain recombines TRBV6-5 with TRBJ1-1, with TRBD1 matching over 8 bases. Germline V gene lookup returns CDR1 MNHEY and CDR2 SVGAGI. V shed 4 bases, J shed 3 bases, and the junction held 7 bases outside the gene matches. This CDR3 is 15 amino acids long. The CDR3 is CASSSIRGPYTEAFF. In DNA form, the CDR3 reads TGTGCCAGCAGTTCGATCAGGGGGCCTTACACTGAAGCTTTCTTT.

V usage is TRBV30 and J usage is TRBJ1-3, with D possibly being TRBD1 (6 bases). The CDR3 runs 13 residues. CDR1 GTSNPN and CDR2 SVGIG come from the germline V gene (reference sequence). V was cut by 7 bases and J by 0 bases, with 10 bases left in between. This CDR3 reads CASSQGSGNTIYF. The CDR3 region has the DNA TGTGCCTCTTCACAGGGCTCTGGAAACACCATATATTTT.

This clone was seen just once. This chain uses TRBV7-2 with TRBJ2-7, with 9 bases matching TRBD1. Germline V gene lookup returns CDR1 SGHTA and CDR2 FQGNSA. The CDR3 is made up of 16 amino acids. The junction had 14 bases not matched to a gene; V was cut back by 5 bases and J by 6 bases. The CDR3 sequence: CASSPGQGILGGEQYF. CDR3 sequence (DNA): TGTGCCAGCAGCCCTGGACAGGGGATTTTGGGGGGCGAGCAGTACTTC.

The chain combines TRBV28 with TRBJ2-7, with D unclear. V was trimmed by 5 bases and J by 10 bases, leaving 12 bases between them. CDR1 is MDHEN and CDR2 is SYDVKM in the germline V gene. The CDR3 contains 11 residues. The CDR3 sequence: CASSKVPVQYF. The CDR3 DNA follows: TGTGCCAGCAGTAAAGTCCCGGTACAGTACTTC.

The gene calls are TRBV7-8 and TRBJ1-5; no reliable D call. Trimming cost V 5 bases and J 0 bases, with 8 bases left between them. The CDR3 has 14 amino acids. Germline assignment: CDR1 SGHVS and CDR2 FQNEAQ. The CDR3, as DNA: TGTGCCAGCAGCGCTGACCGTAGCAATCAGCCCCAGCATTTT. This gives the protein CASSADRSNQPQHF.